This record looks at one T cell receptor (delta chain) sequence and its context. What this receptor recognizes is not known. The sample holds no much larger clone one base away, and base qualities are not on file. The CDR3 spans 15 residues, from the cysteine through the phenylalanine. Only CDR3 DNA remains: 45 bases, in frame from the first base. Per the germline V gene, GEAIGNYY is the CDR1 and EKD is the CDR2. V is reduced by 0 bases and J by 0 bases, leaving a spacing of 10 bases between them. Preparation of the library involved RT-PCR. The sequencer was an Illumina MiSeq. TCRdb reprocessed the public reads with the caller CATT; rows with the same DNA were merged afterwards. This sample gives approximately 1,400 delta-chain clones in total; 9.5% to 15% of them show up just once. The ten top clones hold approximately 26% of the sample. This record comes from a study of gamma-delta T cells after stem cell transplantation (dated by TCRdb to between 2015 and 2016).

The chain is encoded by TRDV2 joined to TRDJ1; no confident D gene assignment can be made. The TCR sequence derives from a human donor. It is not recorded whose cells these are; they may come from a transplant donor. The sequencing input was gamma-delta T cells. The nucleotide sequence reads TGTGCCTGTGACACCTTGGGACATAACACCGATAAACTCATCTTT. Its protein is CACDTLGHNTDKLIF.